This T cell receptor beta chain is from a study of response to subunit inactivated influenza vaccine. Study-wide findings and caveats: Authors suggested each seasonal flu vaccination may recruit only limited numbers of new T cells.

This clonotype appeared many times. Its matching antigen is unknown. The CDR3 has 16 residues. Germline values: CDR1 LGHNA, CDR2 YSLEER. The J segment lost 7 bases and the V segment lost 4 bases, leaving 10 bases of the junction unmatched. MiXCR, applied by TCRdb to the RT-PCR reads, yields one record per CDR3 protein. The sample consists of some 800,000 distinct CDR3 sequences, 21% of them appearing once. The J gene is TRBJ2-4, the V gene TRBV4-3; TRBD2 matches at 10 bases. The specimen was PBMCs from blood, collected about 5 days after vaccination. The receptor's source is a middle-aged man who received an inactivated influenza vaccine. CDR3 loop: CASSRTIAGGSNIQYF. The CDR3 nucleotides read TGCGCCAGCAGCCGAACGATAGCGGGAGGTTCGAACATTCAGTACTTC.